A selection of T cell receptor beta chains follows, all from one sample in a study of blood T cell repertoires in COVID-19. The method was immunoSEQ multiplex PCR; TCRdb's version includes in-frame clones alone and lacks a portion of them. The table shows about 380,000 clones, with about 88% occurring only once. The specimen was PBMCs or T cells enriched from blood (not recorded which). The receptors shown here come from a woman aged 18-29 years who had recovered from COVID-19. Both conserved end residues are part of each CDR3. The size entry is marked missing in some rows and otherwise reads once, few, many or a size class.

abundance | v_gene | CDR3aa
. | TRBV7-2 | CASSKTTDTGELFF
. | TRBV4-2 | CASSQDDSLSGNTIYF
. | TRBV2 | CASRRQDVTNEKLFF
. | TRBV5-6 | CASSGQGPTSTDTQYF
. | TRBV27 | CASRAGGTEAFF
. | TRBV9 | CASSSYRNTEAFF
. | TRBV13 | CASSLRGTTSYEQYF
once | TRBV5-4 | CASSFSGGNSPLHF
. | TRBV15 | CATSSEGWSPLHF
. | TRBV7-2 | CASSLVPRETQYF
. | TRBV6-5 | CASSVAGPTGELFF
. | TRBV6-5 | CASSYLQGEAFF
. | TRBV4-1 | CASSQVGGATEAFF
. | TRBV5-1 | CASSASWSTGELFF
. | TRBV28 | CASSWRTGNFYEQYF
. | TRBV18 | CASSARDRAYEQYF
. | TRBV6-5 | CASSPVGAITEAFF